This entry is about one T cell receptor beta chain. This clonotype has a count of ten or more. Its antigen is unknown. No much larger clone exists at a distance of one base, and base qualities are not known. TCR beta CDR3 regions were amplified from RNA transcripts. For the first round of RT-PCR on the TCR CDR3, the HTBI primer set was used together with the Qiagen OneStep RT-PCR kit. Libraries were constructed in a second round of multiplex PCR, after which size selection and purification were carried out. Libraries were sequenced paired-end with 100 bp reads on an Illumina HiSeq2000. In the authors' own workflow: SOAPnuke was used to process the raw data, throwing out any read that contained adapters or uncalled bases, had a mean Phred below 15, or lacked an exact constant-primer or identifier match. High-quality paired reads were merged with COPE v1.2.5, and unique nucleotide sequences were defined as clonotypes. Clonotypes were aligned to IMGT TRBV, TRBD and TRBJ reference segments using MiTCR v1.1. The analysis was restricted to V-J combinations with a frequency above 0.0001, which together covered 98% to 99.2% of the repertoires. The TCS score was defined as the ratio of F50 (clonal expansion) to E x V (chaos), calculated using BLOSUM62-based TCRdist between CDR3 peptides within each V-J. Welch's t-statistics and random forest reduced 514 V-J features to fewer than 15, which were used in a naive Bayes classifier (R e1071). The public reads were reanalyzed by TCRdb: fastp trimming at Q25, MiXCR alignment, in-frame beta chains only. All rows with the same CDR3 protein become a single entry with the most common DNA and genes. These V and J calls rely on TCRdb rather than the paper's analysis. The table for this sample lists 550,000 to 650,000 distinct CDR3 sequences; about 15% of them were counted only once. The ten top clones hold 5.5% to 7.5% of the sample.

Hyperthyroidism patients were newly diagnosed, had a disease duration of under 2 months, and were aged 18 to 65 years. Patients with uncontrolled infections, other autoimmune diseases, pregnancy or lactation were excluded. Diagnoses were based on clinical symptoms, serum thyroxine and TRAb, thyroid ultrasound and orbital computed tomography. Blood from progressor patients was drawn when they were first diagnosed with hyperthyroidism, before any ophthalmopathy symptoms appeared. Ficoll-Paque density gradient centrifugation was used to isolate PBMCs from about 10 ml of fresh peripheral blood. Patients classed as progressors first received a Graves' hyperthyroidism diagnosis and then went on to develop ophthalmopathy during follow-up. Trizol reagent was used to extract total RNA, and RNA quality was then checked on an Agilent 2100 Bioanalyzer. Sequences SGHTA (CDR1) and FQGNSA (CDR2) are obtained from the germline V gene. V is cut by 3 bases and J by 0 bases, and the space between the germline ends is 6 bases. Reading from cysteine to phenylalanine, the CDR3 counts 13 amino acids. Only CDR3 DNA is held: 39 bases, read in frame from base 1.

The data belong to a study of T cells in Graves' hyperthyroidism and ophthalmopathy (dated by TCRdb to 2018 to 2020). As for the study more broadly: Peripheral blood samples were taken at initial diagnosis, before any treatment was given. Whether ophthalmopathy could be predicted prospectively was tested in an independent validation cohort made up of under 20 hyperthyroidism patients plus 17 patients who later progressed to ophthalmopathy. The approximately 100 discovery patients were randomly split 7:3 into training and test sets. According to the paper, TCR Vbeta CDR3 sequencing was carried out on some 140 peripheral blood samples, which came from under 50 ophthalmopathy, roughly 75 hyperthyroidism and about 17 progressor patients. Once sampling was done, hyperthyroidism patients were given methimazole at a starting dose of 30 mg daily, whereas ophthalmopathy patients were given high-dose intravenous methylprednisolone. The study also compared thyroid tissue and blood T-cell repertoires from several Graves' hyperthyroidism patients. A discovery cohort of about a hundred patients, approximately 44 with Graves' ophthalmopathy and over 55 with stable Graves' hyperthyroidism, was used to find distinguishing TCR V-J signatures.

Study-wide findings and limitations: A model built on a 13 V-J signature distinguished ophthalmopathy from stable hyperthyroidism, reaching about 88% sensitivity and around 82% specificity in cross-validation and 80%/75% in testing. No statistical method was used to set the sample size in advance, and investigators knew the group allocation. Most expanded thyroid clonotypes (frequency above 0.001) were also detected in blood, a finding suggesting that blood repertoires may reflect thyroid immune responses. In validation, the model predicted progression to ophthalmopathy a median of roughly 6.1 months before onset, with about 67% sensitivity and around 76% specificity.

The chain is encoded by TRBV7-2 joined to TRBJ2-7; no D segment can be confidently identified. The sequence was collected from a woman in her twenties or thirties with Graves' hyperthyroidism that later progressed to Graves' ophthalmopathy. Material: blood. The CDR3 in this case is CASSFHLSYEQYF. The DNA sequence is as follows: TGTGCCAGCAGCTTCCACCTCTCCTACGAGCAGTACTTC.